The 9 T cell receptor beta chains in this list originate from one sample, sequenced in a study of blood T cell repertoires in COVID-19. TCRdb keeps only in-frame clones here, not all; method: immunoSEQ multiplex PCR. The sample consists of approximately 88,000 clones, around 90% of them appearing once. The sequenced material came from peripheral blood. The source is a woman between 45 and 65 years old in a cohort sampled during active COVID-19.

This clone was detected once. As DNA, the CDR3 is TGTGCCAGCAGCTCGGGATTGGGGCTAGCGGGAGCAGATACGCAGTATTTT. It yields the protein CASSSGLGLAGADTQYF. The rearrangement joins TRBV7-9 to TRBJ2-3, with 10 bases that match TRBD2. The germline CDR1 and CDR2 sequences are SEHNR and FQNEAQ (reference sequence). CDR3 size: 17 residues. Trimming took 4 bases from V and 4 from J; bases not matched to a gene: 11.

J is TRBJ1-1 and V is TRBV9; 10 bases align to TRBD1. V dropped 2 bases and J dropped 5; count of bases not matched to a gene: 6. CDR3 size: 15 residues. Germline loops: CDR1 SGDLS, CDR2 YYNGEE. The CDR3 sequence is CASSVVDRGLTEAFF. CDR3 DNA sequence: TGTGCCAGCAGCGTTGTAGACAGGGGGCTGACTGAAGCTTTCTTT.

V is TRBV30 and J is TRBJ2-7; maybe TRBD2 (5 bases). Trimming pared 8 bases from V and 2 bases from J, leaving 13 bases between. Germline CDR1 reads GTSNPN; CDR2 reads SVGIG (reference sequence). This CDR3 comprises 12 residues. Here the CDR3 reads CALMGRAYEQYF. In DNA form, the CDR3 reads TGTGCCCTCATGGGGAGAGCCTACGAGCAGTACTTC.

This chain links TRBV5-1 with TRBJ2-1; the match to TRBD2 covers 8 bases. Germline CDR1 is SGHRS and CDR2 is YFSETQ. The CDR3 covers 15 residues. With 0 bases clipped from V and 7 bases from J, the junction kept 6 bases outside the gene matches. The CDR3 region is CASSLESGSLNEQFF. The CDR3 coding sequence is TGCGCCAGCAGCTTGGAGAGCGGGAGCCTAAATGAGCAGTTCTTC.

V is TRBV13 and J is TRBJ2-2, with D possibly matching TRBD2 (6 bases). This CDR3 has 14 residues. V dropped 6 bases and J dropped 5 bases, with 13 bases sitting between them. Germline V gene data show CDR1 as PRHDT and CDR2 as FYEKMQ (reference sequence). Written as DNA, the CDR3 is TGTGCCAGCAGGTTGGCGGGATTGACCGGGGAGCTGTTTTTT. Translating gives CASRLAGLTGELFF.

This rearrangement joins TRBV7-9 to TRBJ2-1; 12 bases line up with TRBD1. Germline lookup yields CDR1 SEHNR and CDR2 FQNEAQ (reference sequence). The CDR3 covers 14 residues. V shed 3 bases and J 7 bases; nucleotides not matched to a gene: 1. CDR3 DNA: TGTGCCAGCAGCTTGGGACAGGGGGCAAATGAGCAGTTCTTC. Its translation: CASSLGQGANEQFF.

The chain carries TRBV5-1 and TRBJ2-5, with D unclear. The germline V gene encodes CDR1 SGHRS and CDR2 YFSETQ. The V and J ends lost 2 bases and 2 bases respectively, with 13 bases between them. The CDR3 covers 15 residues. The CDR3 loop reads CASSLSPNGQETQYF. The DNA for the CDR3 is TGCGCCAGCAGCTTATCTCCCAACGGGCAAGAGACCCAGTACTTC.

This chain uses TRBV5-1 with TRBJ2-5; 7 nucleotides line up with TRBD1. This CDR3 comprises 15 residues. The germline V gene has CDR1 SGHRS and CDR2 YFSETQ. Unmatched junction bases numbered 7, after V lost 4 bases and J lost 1 base. CDR3 amino acids: CASSRKQGSQETQYF. The CDR3 DNA is TGCGCCAGCAGCCGGAAACAGGGGTCCCAAGAGACCCAGTACTTC. Looking up the rest from reference TRBV5-1 and TRBJ2-5 gives the full variable domain: KAGVTQTPRYLIKTRGQQVTLSCSPISGHRSVSWYQQTPGQGLQFLFEYFSETQRNKGNFPGRFSGRQFSNSRSEMNVSTLELGDSALYLCASSRKQGSQETQYFGPGTRLLVL.

The chain uses TRBV28 and TRBJ2-7; possible D gene TRBD1, 6 bases. The germline V gene has CDR1 MDHEN and CDR2 SYDVKM. This CDR3 has 14 amino acids. V lost 3 bases and J 6 bases, leaving 15 bases between the germline ends. CDR3 amino acids: CASSFYRVLSEQYF. The CDR3 region has the DNA TGTGCCAGCAGTTTTTACAGGGTCCTCAGCGAGCAGTACTTC.